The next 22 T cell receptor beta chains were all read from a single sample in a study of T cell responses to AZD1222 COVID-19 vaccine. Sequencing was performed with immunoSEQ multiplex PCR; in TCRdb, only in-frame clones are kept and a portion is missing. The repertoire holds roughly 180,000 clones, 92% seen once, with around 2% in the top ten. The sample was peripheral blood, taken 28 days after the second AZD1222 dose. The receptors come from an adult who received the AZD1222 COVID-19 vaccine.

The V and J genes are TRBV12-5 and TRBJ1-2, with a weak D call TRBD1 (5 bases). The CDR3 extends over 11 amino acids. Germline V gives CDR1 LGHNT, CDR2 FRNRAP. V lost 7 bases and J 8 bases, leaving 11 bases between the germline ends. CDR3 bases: TGTGCTAGTGCCTTGGCAGGGGGCTACACCTTC. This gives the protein CASALAGGYTF.

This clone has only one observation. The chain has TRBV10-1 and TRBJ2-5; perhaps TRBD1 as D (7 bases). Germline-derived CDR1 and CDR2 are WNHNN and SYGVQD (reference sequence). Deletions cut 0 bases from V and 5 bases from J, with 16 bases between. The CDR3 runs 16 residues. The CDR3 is CASSESPGGYVETQYF. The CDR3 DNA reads TGCGCCAGCAGTGAGTCGCCAGGGGGGTACGTTGAGACCCAGTACTTC.

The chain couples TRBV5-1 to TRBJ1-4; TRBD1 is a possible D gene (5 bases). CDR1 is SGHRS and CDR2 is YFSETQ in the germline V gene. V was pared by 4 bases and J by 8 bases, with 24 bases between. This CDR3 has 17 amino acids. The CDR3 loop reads CASSPLWQGGFDEKLFF. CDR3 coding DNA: TGCGCCAGCAGCCCCCTGTGGCAGGGAGGTTTCGACGAAAAACTGTTTTTT. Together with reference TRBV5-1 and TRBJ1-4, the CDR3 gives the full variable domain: KAGVTQTPRYLIKTRGQQVTLSCSPISGHRSVSWYQQTPGQGLQFLFEYFSETQRNKGNFPGRFSGRQFSNSRSEMNVSTLELGDSALYLCASSPLWQGGFDEKLFFGSGTQLSVL.

CDR3 DNA: TGTGCCAGTAGGCGGACAGGGGGCGGATTCGGTACCAACTATGGCTACACCTTC. This translates into CASRRTGGGFGTNYGYTF. This chain uses TRBV19 with TRBJ1-2; 11 nucleotides align to TRBD1. The ends lost 6 bases at V and 2 bases at J; junction bases unmatched: 14. The germline V gene encodes CDR1 LNHDA and CDR2 SQIVND (reference sequence). CDR3 length equals 18 residues.

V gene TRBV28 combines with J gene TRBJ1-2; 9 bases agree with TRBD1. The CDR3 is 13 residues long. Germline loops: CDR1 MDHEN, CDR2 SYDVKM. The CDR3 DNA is TGTGCTGTCAGGGACAGGGCCAACTATGGCTACACCTTC. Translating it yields CAVRDRANYGYTF.

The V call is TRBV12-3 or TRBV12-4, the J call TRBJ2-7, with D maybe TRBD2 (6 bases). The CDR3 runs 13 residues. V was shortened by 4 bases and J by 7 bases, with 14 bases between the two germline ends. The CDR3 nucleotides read TGTGCCAGCAGTTCCGGGAGCCCAAAAGAGCAGTACTTC. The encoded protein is CASSSGSPKEQYF.

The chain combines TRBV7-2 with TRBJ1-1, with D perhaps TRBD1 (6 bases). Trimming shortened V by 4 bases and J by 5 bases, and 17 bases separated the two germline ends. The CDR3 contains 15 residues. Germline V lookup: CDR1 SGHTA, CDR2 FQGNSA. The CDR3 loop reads CASSWGVGGSTEAFF. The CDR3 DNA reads TGTGCCAGCAGCTGGGGTGTAGGGGGGAGTACTGAAGCTTTCTTT.

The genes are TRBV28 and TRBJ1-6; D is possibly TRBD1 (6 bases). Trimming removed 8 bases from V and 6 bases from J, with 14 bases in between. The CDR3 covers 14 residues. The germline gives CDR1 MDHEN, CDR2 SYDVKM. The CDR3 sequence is CASGGAGANSPLHF. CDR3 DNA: TGTGCCAGCGGGGGGGCAGGGGCTAATTCACCCCTCCACTTT.

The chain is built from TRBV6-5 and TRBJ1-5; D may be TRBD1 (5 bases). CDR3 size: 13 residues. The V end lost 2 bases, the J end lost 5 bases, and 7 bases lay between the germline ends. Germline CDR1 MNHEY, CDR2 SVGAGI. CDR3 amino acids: CASSYDRDQPQHF. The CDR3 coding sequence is TGTGCCAGCAGTTACGACAGAGATCAGCCCCAGCATTTT.

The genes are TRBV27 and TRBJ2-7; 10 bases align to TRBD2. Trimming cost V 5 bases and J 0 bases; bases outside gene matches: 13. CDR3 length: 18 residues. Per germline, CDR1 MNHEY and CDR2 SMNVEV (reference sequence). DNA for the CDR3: TGTGCCAGCAGTCCGTCCGAAGGACTAGCGGAATTCTCCTACGAGCAGTACTTC. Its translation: CASSPSEGLAEFSYEQYF.

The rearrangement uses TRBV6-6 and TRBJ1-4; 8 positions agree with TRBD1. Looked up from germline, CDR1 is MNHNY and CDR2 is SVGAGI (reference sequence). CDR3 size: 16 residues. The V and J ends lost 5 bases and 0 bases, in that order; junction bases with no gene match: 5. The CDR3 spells CASSPGQGPTNEKLFF. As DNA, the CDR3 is TGTGCCAGCAGTCCTGGACAGGGCCCAACTAATGAAAAACTGTTTTTT.

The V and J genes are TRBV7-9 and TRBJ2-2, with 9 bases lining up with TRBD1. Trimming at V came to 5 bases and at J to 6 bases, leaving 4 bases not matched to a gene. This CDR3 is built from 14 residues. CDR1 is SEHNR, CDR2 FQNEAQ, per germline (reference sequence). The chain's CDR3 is CASSRTGESGELFF. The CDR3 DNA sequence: TGTGCCAGCAGCCGGACAGGGGAATCCGGGGAGCTGTTTTTT.

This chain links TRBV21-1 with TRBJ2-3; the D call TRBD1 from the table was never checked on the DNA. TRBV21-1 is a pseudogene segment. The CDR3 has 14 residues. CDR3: CATSQGQGTDTQYF. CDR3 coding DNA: TGTGCCACCTCCCAGGGACAGGGGACAGATACGCAGTATTTT.

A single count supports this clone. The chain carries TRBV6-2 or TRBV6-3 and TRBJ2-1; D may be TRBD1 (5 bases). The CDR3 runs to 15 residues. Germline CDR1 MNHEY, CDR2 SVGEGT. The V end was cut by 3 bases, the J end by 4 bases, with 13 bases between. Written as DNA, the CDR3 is TGTGCCAGCAGTTATTTTGGGGCCGTGTACAATGAGCAGTTCTTC. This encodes CASSYFGAVYNEQFF.

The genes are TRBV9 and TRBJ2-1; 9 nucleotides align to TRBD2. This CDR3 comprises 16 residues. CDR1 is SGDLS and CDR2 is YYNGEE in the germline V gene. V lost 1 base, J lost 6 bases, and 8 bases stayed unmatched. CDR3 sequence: CASSVRAGGLRNEQFF. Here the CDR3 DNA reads TGTGCCAGCAGCGTAAGGGCGGGAGGGTTGCGCAATGAGCAGTTCTTC.

DNA for the CDR3: TGTGCCAGCAGTCCAGGAAACACCATATATTTT. This encodes CASSPGNTIYF. V gene TRBV7-9 combines with J gene TRBJ1-3; D gene unclear. The CDR3 length is 11 residues. The germline gives CDR1 SEHNR, CDR2 FQNEAQ (reference sequence). V was shortened by 6 bases and J by 4 bases, with 4 bases between the two germline ends.

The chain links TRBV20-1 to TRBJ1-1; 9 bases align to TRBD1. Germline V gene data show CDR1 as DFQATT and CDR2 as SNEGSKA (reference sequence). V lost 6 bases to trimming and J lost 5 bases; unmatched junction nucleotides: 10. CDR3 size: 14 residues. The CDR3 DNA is TGCAGTGCCAGTCGGGACAGGGAAAGGACTGAAGCTTTCTTT. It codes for CSASRDRERTEAFF.

The CDR3 region has the DNA TGCGCCAGCAGCCCGGGACAGGGTTCAGAAAAACTGTTTTTT. This translates into CASSPGQGSEKLFF. This sequence joins TRBV5-1 and TRBJ1-4; 9 bases line up with TRBD1. In germline, CDR1 is SGHRS, CDR2 YFSETQ. CDR3 length equals 14 residues. The ends lost 4 bases at V and 8 bases at J; junction bases unmatched: 6.

The CDR3 protein is CASSQEGRSTEAFF. As DNA, the CDR3 is TGTGCCAGCAGTCAAGAAGGCAGGAGTACTGAAGCTTTCTTT. The J gene is TRBJ1-1, the V gene TRBV2; unclear D gene. Germline CDR1 reads SNHLY; CDR2 reads FYNNEI. V was pared by 5 bases and J by 5 bases, with 15 bases between. The length of the CDR3 is 14 residues.

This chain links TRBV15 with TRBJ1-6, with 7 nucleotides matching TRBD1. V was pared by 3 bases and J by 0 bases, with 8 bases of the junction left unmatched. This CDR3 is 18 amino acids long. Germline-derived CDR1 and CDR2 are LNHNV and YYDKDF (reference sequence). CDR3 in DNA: TGTGCCACCAGCAGTGCGGACAGGCCCTTCTCCTATAATTCACCCCTCCACTTT. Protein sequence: CATSSADRPFSYNSPLHF.

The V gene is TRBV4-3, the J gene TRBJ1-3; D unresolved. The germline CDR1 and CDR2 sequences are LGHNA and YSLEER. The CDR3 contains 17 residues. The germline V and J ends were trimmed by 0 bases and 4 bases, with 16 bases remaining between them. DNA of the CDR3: TGCGCCAGCAGCCAAGATTGGGAGCGGAGGAGGGGAAACACCATATATTTT. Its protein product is CASSQDWERRRGNTIYF.

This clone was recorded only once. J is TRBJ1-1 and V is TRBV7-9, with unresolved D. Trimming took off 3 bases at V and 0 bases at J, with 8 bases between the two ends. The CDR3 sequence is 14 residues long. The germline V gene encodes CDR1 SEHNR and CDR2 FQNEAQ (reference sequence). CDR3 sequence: CASSLTQLNTEAFF. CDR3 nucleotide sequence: TGTGCCAGCAGCTTGACACAGTTGAACACTGAAGCTTTCTTT.